In its sample, the clone carrying this T cell receptor (beta chain) was seen a few times. Its antigen is undetermined. cDNA libraries of TCR beta carried unique molecular identifiers. Some 500,000 cDNA molecules were obtained from 1 to 10 million T cells. From the PCR reads, TCRdb called clonotypes with MiXCR, one entry per CDR3 protein. The sample has roughly 410,000 distinct CDR3 sequences; approximately 38% are singletons. The data are from a study of post-analysis software for immune sequencing data. Across the whole study: Included among the disease courses, which were recorded for the cohort, were relapsing-remitting, secondary progressive and progressive-relapsing multiple sclerosis. Study-level points and caveats: F measure showed strong co-clustering of same-batch samples. Compared against controls, patients with multiple sclerosis displayed significantly lower normalized Chao1 diversity. Higher frequency in patients than in controls was seen for a handful of TRBV segments, with TRBV5-6, TRBV5-1 and TRBV20-1 among them.

CDR1 MDHEN and CDR2 SYDVKM come from the germline V gene. The CDR3 contains 15 residues. Trimming took 5 bases from V and 0 from J, leaving 14 bases between them. J is TRBJ2-7 and V is TRBV28; unclear D gene. The specimen sequenced was blood. The receptor's source is a girl aged 10 to 17 with multiple sclerosis. CDR3 residues: CASSEEHPSSYEQYF. The CDR3, as DNA: TGTGCCAGCAGTGAGGAACATCCGAGCTCCTACGAGCAGTACTTC. Using reference TRBV28 and TRBJ2-7 for the parts outside the CDR3, the full variable domain is DVKVTQSSRYLVKRTGEKVFLECVQDMDHENMFWYRQDPGLGLRLIYFSYDVKMKEKGDIPEGYSVSREKKERFSLILESASTNQTSMYLCASSEEHPSSYEQYFGPGTRLTVT.